A selection of T cell receptor beta chains follows, all from one sample in a study of blood T cell repertoires in COVID-19. Method: immunoSEQ multiplex PCR; TCRdb's copy keeps in-frame clones and lacks some. Of more than 250,000 clones listed, approximately 84% are singletons. Sequenced material: peripheral blood. The receptors derive from a woman aged 25 to 39 who had recovered from COVID-19. The CDR3 runs from the conserved cysteine through the conserved F or W. The order of the fields is J gene, clone size, D gene, V gene, CDR3 DNA, CDR3 protein. A D gene is named only where the DNA matches it firmly. Not every row has a clone size; where given, it reads once, few, many or a size class.

j_gene: TRBJ1-1; abundance: few; d_gene: -; v_gene: TRBV27; CDR3nt: TGTGCCAGCAGCCCGCGGGGTCCAGATGAAGCTTTCTTT; CDR3aa: CASSPRGPDEAFF
j_gene: TRBJ2-1; abundance: -; d_gene: TRBD2; v_gene: TRBV19; CDR3nt: TGTGCCAGTAGTCTAGCGGGGGGACACAATGAGCAGTTCTTC; CDR3aa: CASSLAGGHNEQFF
j_gene: TRBJ2-7; abundance: -; d_gene: TRBD1; v_gene: TRBV7-8; CDR3nt: TGTGCCAGCAGGCCCCGGGGACAGGAGTTTTTCTACGAGCAGTACTTC; CDR3aa: CASRPRGQEFFYEQYF
j_gene: TRBJ2-7; abundance: once; d_gene: -; v_gene: TRBV27; CDR3nt: TGTGCCAGCAGTTTATCAGGGAGCTCCTACGAGCAGTACTTC; CDR3aa: CASSLSGSSYEQYF
j_gene: TRBJ2-1; abundance: -; d_gene: -; v_gene: TRBV11-3; CDR3nt: TGTGCCAGCAGCCCCGGTGACAATGAGCAGTTCTTC; CDR3aa: CASSPGDNEQFF
j_gene: TRBJ2-5; abundance: -; d_gene: -; v_gene: TRBV19; CDR3nt: TGTGCCAGTAGCCTTGCTAACCCAGGAGTTCGGGGGTGGGAGACCCAGTACTTC; CDR3aa: CASSLANPGVRGWETQYF
j_gene: TRBJ2-5; abundance: -; d_gene: TRBD2; v_gene: TRBV5-5; CDR3nt: TGTGCCAGCCGGACTAGCCTAAAAGAGACCCAGTACTTC; CDR3aa: CASRTSLKETQYF
j_gene: TRBJ1-2; abundance: few; d_gene: TRBD1; v_gene: TRBV5-1; CDR3nt: TGCGCCAGCAGCCCGGACAGGGTCTATGGCTACACCTTC; CDR3aa: CASSPDRVYGYTF
j_gene: TRBJ1-2; abundance: -; d_gene: TRBD1; v_gene: TRBV7-2; CDR3nt: TGTGCCAGCAGCTTATTTAACCCGAGAGGGGGCCTCGGTGGCTACACCTTC; CDR3aa: CASSLFNPRGGLGGYTF
j_gene: TRBJ1-5; abundance: -; d_gene: -; v_gene: TRBV7-6; CDR3nt: TGTGCCAGCAGCTCCTCCCCGCGCGGGGGTCAGCCCCAGCATTTT; CDR3aa: CASSSSPRGGQPQHF
j_gene: TRBJ1-1; abundance: -; d_gene: -; v_gene: TRBV19; CDR3nt: TGTGCCAGTAGCCATAGAGGTGGCCCTGAAGCTTTCTTT; CDR3aa: CASSHRGGPEAFF
j_gene: TRBJ2-6; abundance: -; d_gene: -; v_gene: TRBV6-6; CDR3nt: TGTGCCAGCAGTTACCTCAGGGTCTCCGGGGCCAACGTCCTGACTTTC; CDR3aa: CASSYLRVSGANVLTF
j_gene: TRBJ2-3; abundance: -; d_gene: TRBD2; v_gene: TRBV13; CDR3nt: TGTGCCAGCAGCTTACAGCGGGGGGTCAAAGATACGCAGTATTTT; CDR3aa: CASSLQRGVKDTQYF
j_gene: TRBJ2-5; abundance: -; d_gene: -; v_gene: TRBV7-2; CDR3nt: TGTGCCAGCAGCCTGTACAGGGATCGAGAGACCCAGTACTTC; CDR3aa: CASSLYRDRETQYF
j_gene: TRBJ1-2; abundance: -; d_gene: -; v_gene: TRBV7-9; CDR3nt: TGTGCCAGCAGCTCCACAGGAACCTATGGCTACACCTTC; CDR3aa: CASSSTGTYGYTF
j_gene: TRBJ2-7; abundance: -; d_gene: TRBD2; v_gene: TRBV10-3; CDR3nt: TGTGCCATCACTGACGGGACTATCGGCTACGAGCAGTACTTC; CDR3aa: CAITDGTIGYEQYF
j_gene: TRBJ1-2; abundance: -; d_gene: -; v_gene: TRBV6-5; CDR3nt: TGTGCCAGCAGAGGGGACTATGGCTACACCTTC; CDR3aa: CASRGDYGYTF
j_gene: TRBJ1-5; abundance: -; d_gene: -; v_gene: TRBV19; CDR3nt: TGTGCCAGTAGGCGAAGGCAGGATAGCAATCAGCCCCAGCATTTT; CDR3aa: CASRRRQDSNQPQHF
j_gene: TRBJ1-3; abundance: -; d_gene: -; v_gene: TRBV2; CDR3nt: TGTGCCAGCAGTGTACTTGGGAGGGACACCATATATTTT; CDR3aa: CASSVLGRDTIYF
j_gene: TRBJ2-7; abundance: -; d_gene: -; v_gene: TRBV3-1/TRBV3-2; CDR3nt: TGTGCCAGCAGCCAAGCTCAAGGGACACACTACGAGCAGTACTTC; CDR3aa: CASSQAQGTHYEQYF
j_gene: TRBJ1-1; abundance: -; d_gene: TRBD1; v_gene: TRBV4-3; CDR3nt: TGCGCCAGCAGCCGGCTCACAGGGGGCACTGAAGCTTTCTTT; CDR3aa: CASSRLTGGTEAFF
j_gene: TRBJ2-7; abundance: -; d_gene: TRBD2; v_gene: TRBV28; CDR3nt: TGTGCCAGCGGCCCCCTAGCGGGAGGACCCACCTACGAGCAGTACTTC; CDR3aa: CASGPLAGGPTYEQYF
j_gene: TRBJ2-5; abundance: -; d_gene: -; v_gene: TRBV5-1; CDR3nt: TGCGCCAGCAGCCAGGATACAGGTACCCAAGAGACCCAGTACTTC; CDR3aa: CASSQDTGTQETQYF
j_gene: TRBJ1-1; abundance: -; d_gene: -; v_gene: TRBV19; CDR3nt: TGTGCCAGTAGAATGGGGGGGAGCACTGAAGCTTTCTTT; CDR3aa: CASRMGGSTEAFF
j_gene: TRBJ2-7; abundance: once; d_gene: -; v_gene: TRBV21-1; CDR3nt: TGTGCCAGCAGCAAAGGTCCCAAACTCCGCCGGGACAGTCACTCCTACGAGCAGTACTTC; CDR3aa: CASSKGPKLRRDSHSYEQYF
j_gene: TRBJ2-1; abundance: few; d_gene: TRBD1; v_gene: TRBV5-6; CDR3nt: TGTGCCAGCAGTTGGGACAGGGATGAGCAGTTCTTC; CDR3aa: CASSWDRDEQFF
j_gene: TRBJ1-1; abundance: once; d_gene: -; v_gene: TRBV7-9; CDR3nt: TGTGCCAGCAGCTTATTAGGAGGGAACACTGAAGCTTTCTTT; CDR3aa: CASSLLGGNTEAFF
j_gene: TRBJ2-7; abundance: -; d_gene: -; v_gene: TRBV9; CDR3nt: TGTGCCAGCAGCGTAGGGACAGATAACTACGAGCAGTACTTC; CDR3aa: CASSVGTDNYEQYF
j_gene: TRBJ1-4; abundance: -; d_gene: TRBD1; v_gene: TRBV28; CDR3nt: TGTGCCAGCAGGTCCGGGACAGGGTGGGAAAAACTGTTTTTT; CDR3aa: CASRSGTGWEKLFF
j_gene: TRBJ2-7; abundance: -; d_gene: -; v_gene: TRBV24-1; CDR3nt: TGTGCCACCAGTAATCCCACGGTCTACGAGCAGTACTTC; CDR3aa: CATSNPTVYEQYF
j_gene: TRBJ2-1; abundance: -; d_gene: TRBD2; v_gene: TRBV28; CDR3nt: TGTGCCAGCAGCTCTTTCTGGACTAGCGGGATTCTCGCTTCCTACAATGAGCAGTTCTTC; CDR3aa: CASSSFWTSGILASYNEQFF
j_gene: TRBJ1-2; abundance: -; d_gene: -; v_gene: TRBV4-3; CDR3nt: TGCGCCAGCAGCCAAGATGCAGCTAACTATGGCTACACCTTC; CDR3aa: CASSQDAANYGYTF
j_gene: TRBJ1-3; abundance: -; d_gene: -; v_gene: TRBV18; CDR3nt: TGTGCCAGCTCAGGTACTTCTGGAAACACCATATATTTT; CDR3aa: CASSGTSGNTIYF
j_gene: TRBJ2-5; abundance: -; d_gene: TRBD1; v_gene: TRBV5-4; CDR3nt: TGTGCCAGCAGTGCCGGGACAGGGGTAGAGACCCAGTACTTC; CDR3aa: CASSAGTGVETQYF
j_gene: TRBJ2-7; abundance: -; d_gene: -; v_gene: TRBV7-9; CDR3nt: TGTGCCAGCAGCTTAGGGGCAGGTTCCTACGAGCAGTACTTC; CDR3aa: CASSLGAGSYEQYF
j_gene: TRBJ2-2; abundance: -; d_gene: TRBD1; v_gene: TRBV5-1; CDR3nt: TGCGCCAGCAGCATTTCCGGGACAGGGGCCGGGGAGCTGTTTTTT; CDR3aa: CASSISGTGAGELFF
j_gene: TRBJ2-7; abundance: -; d_gene: TRBD2; v_gene: TRBV3-1/TRBV3-2; CDR3nt: TGTGCCAGCGGGGGCGGGAGGGTAGACGAGCAGTACTTC; CDR3aa: CASGGGRVDEQYF
j_gene: TRBJ1-2; abundance: once; d_gene: -; v_gene: TRBV28; CDR3nt: TGTGCCAGCAGGAAAGACAGGGGCTACACCTTC; CDR3aa: CASRKDRGYTF
j_gene: TRBJ2-1; abundance: -; d_gene: -; v_gene: TRBV9; CDR3nt: TGTGCCAGCAGCGTAGCAGGCGGGACAGATTCCTACAATGAGCAGTTCTTC; CDR3aa: CASSVAGGTDSYNEQFF
j_gene: TRBJ2-2; abundance: -; d_gene: -; v_gene: TRBV29-1; CDR3nt: TGCAGCGTTGAGCTTGGAAGGACAAACACCGGGGAGCTGTTTTTT; CDR3aa: CSVELGRTNTGELFF
j_gene: TRBJ2-2; abundance: once; d_gene: TRBD1; v_gene: TRBV2; CDR3nt: TGTGCCATCCCCGATGCGAGACAGGGGGTGTGGACCGGGGAGCTGTTTTTT; CDR3aa: CAIPDARQGVWTGELFF
j_gene: TRBJ1-1; abundance: -; d_gene: -; v_gene: TRBV5-6; CDR3nt: TGTGCCAGCAGCTTAGGGCCTGCGGGTCTTCGGACTGAAGCTTTCTTT; CDR3aa: CASSLGPAGLRTEAFF
j_gene: TRBJ2-2; abundance: -; d_gene: -; v_gene: TRBV7-2; CDR3nt: TGTGCCAGCAGCTCCCGCTTCGGCGGGGAGCTGTTTTTT; CDR3aa: CASSSRFGGELFF
j_gene: TRBJ1-1; abundance: -; d_gene: TRBD1; v_gene: TRBV6-5; CDR3nt: TGTGCCAGCAGTTACTCTTCCAGGGGGGCTGAAGCTTTCTTT; CDR3aa: CASSYSSRGAEAFF
j_gene: TRBJ2-7; abundance: -; d_gene: -; v_gene: TRBV6-5; CDR3nt: TGTGCCAGCAGTTACGATCTGGGAGACTACGAGCAGTACTTC; CDR3aa: CASSYDLGDYEQYF
j_gene: TRBJ1-2; abundance: -; d_gene: -; v_gene: TRBV21-1; CDR3nt: TGTGCCAGCGGAACTATTCCCATTTGTGGCTACACCTTC; CDR3aa: CASGTIPICGYTF
j_gene: TRBJ1-4; abundance: -; d_gene: TRBD1; v_gene: TRBV13; CDR3nt: TGTGCCAGCAGCGCACAGGGGAGGAGTAATGAAAAACTGTTTTTT; CDR3aa: CASSAQGRSNEKLFF
j_gene: TRBJ2-3; abundance: -; d_gene: -; v_gene: TRBV7-2; CDR3nt: TGTGCCAGCAGGGTAAAGGGGGGGGATACGCAGTATTTT; CDR3aa: CASRVKGGDTQYF
j_gene: TRBJ2-7; abundance: once; d_gene: -; v_gene: TRBV7-2; CDR3nt: TGTGCCAGCAGCCCCGGGAATGAATACTACTACGAGCAGTACTTC; CDR3aa: CASSPGNEYYYEQYF
j_gene: TRBJ2-2; abundance: -; d_gene: -; v_gene: TRBV6-5; CDR3nt: TGTGCCAGCAGTTACGGGTTACAGGCGAACACCGGGGAGCTGTTTTTT; CDR3aa: CASSYGLQANTGELFF
j_gene: TRBJ2-1; abundance: -; d_gene: TRBD2; v_gene: TRBV4-2; CDR3nt: TGTGCCAGCAGCCAAGAACTAGCGGGAGTATACAATGAGCAGTTCTTC; CDR3aa: CASSQELAGVYNEQFF
j_gene: TRBJ1-4; abundance: -; d_gene: TRBD1; v_gene: TRBV27; CDR3nt: TGTGCCAGCAAGAGGACAGGACTTAATGAAAAACTGTTTTTT; CDR3aa: CASKRTGLNEKLFF